This is a list of T cell receptor beta chains from one sample in a study of blood T cells in healthy people across ages. MiXCR was run by TCRdb on the 5' RACE reads, yielding one entry per CDR3 protein. This table has 1 million or so distinct CDR3 sequences, 40% to 50% appearing once. Sequenced material: blood. Receptors originate from a woman in her sixties or seventies in good health. The CDR3 runs from the conserved cysteine through the conserved F or W. Fields, in order: V gene, J gene, D gene, clone size, CDR3 protein, CDR3 DNA. D genes are given only for firm matches. Clone size appears in some rows only: once, few, many, or a class for an expanded clone.

v_call: TRBV18; j_call: TRBJ2-3; d_call: .; clone_size: .; cdr3_aa: CASSPGAGYGTDAQYF; cdr3_nt: TGTGCCAGCTCACCAGGGGCCGGGTACGGCACAGATGCGCAGTATTTT
v_call: TRBV7-3; j_call: TRBJ2-7; d_call: TRBD2; clone_size: .; cdr3_aa: CASSLAGGANEQYF; cdr3_nt: TGTGCCAGCAGCCTAGCGGGAGGAGCTAATGAGCAGTACTTC
v_call: TRBV27; j_call: TRBJ2-7; d_call: TRBD1; clone_size: once; cdr3_aa: CASSLTPRQGAYEQYF; cdr3_nt: TGTGCCAGCAGTTTGACCCCCCGACAGGGGGCCTACGAGCAGTACTTC
v_call: TRBV2; j_call: TRBJ2-1; d_call: TRBD1; clone_size: few; cdr3_aa: CASNLNRGPYNEQFF; cdr3_nt: TGTGCCAGCAATCTAAACAGGGGCCCCTACAATGAGCAGTTCTTC
v_call: TRBV28; j_call: TRBJ2-1; d_call: .; clone_size: .; cdr3_aa: CASSLTSLYNEQFF; cdr3_nt: TGTGCCAGCAGTTTAACGTCTCTCTACAATGAGCAGTTCTTC
v_call: TRBV4-1; j_call: TRBJ2-1; d_call: TRBD2; clone_size: .; cdr3_aa: CASSQTAGLAASGEQFF; cdr3_nt: TGCGCCAGCAGCCAAACCGCGGGACTAGCGGCATCCGGGGAGCAGTTCTTC
v_call: TRBV20-1; j_call: TRBJ1-6; d_call: .; clone_size: .; cdr3_aa: CSARDIRAVSYNSPLHF; cdr3_nt: TGCAGTGCTAGAGATATCAGGGCAGTTTCCTATAATTCACCCCTCCACTTT
v_call: TRBV28; j_call: TRBJ2-3; d_call: TRBD1; clone_size: few; cdr3_aa: CASSFGQGKPDTQYF; cdr3_nt: TGTGCCAGCAGTTTCGGACAGGGGAAACCAGATACGCAGTATTTT
v_call: TRBV4-2; j_call: TRBJ2-7; d_call: TRBD1; clone_size: few; cdr3_aa: CASSRGQESYEQYF; cdr3_nt: TGTGCCAGCAGTCGAGGACAGGAGAGCTACGAGCAGTACTTC
v_call: TRBV29-1; j_call: TRBJ2-7; d_call: TRBD2; clone_size: .; cdr3_aa: CRVEGSGTYEQYF; cdr3_nt: TGCCGCGTCGAAGGTAGCGGGACGTACGAGCAGTACTTC
v_call: TRBV28; j_call: TRBJ2-3; d_call: .; clone_size: .; cdr3_aa: CASNGGYMQYF; cdr3_nt: TGTGCCAGCAATGGAGGTTATATGCAGTATTTT
v_call: TRBV20-1; j_call: TRBJ2-7; d_call: TRBD2; clone_size: few; cdr3_aa: CSAAHLAGAQEQYF; cdr3_nt: TGCAGTGCAGCCCACTTAGCGGGAGCTCAAGAGCAGTACTTC
v_call: TRBV7-9; j_call: TRBJ1-1; d_call: .; clone_size: .; cdr3_aa: CASSLIGVDTEAFF; cdr3_nt: TGTGCCAGCAGCTTAATAGGGGTTGACACTGAAGCTTTCTTT
v_call: TRBV5-6; j_call: TRBJ2-4; d_call: TRBD2; clone_size: few; cdr3_aa: CASSPGGGLEQYF; cdr3_nt: TGTGCCAGCAGCCCCGGCGGGGGGCTTGAGCAGTACTTC
v_call: TRBV9; j_call: TRBJ2-2; d_call: .; clone_size: .; cdr3_aa: CASSVDGTGELFF; cdr3_nt: TGTGCCAGCAGCGTAGATGGCACCGGGGAGCTGTTTTTT
v_call: TRBV3-1; j_call: TRBJ1-1; d_call: .; clone_size: many; cdr3_aa: CASSRTVNTEAFF; cdr3_nt: TGTGCCAGCAGCCGGACGGTGAACACTGAAGCTTTCTTT
v_call: TRBV12-3/TRBV12-4; j_call: TRBJ2-7; d_call: TRBD1; clone_size: few; cdr3_aa: CASSLAGTGNYEQYF; cdr3_nt: TGTGCCAGCAGTCTGGCCGGGACAGGGAACTACGAGCAGTACTTC
v_call: TRBV3-1; j_call: TRBJ2-7; d_call: .; clone_size: .; cdr3_aa: CASSQDFSGRAVSYEQYF; cdr3_nt: TGTGCCAGCAGCCAAGATTTCTCGGGACGAGCGGTGTCCTACGAGCAGTACTTC
v_call: TRBV4-2; j_call: TRBJ2-1; d_call: .; clone_size: .; cdr3_aa: CASSGTGLGRFGDEQFF; cdr3_nt: TGTGCCAGCAGCGGTACGGGACTGGGGAGGTTTGGTGATGAGCAGTTCTTC
v_call: TRBV11-2; j_call: TRBJ2-1; d_call: TRBD2; clone_size: .; cdr3_aa: CASSPERGTLFF; cdr3_nt: TGTGCCAGCAGCCCAGAGCGGGGGACTCTGTTCTTC
v_call: TRBV6-5; j_call: TRBJ2-7; d_call: TRBD1; clone_size: many; cdr3_aa: CASSYRGQGTYEQYF; cdr3_nt: TGTGCCAGCAGTTACCGTGGACAGGGGACCTACGAGCAGTACTTC
v_call: TRBV6-5; j_call: TRBJ2-7; d_call: TRBD2; clone_size: .; cdr3_aa: CASSTRTSGKHEQYF; cdr3_nt: TGTGCCAGCAGTACAAGGACTAGCGGGAAACACGAGCAGTACTTC
v_call: TRBV20-1; j_call: TRBJ2-7; d_call: .; clone_size: .; cdr3_aa: CSASPLGKTSYEQYF; cdr3_nt: TGCAGTGCTAGTCCCCTAGGGAAGACATCCTACGAGCAGTACTTC
v_call: TRBV3-1; j_call: TRBJ2-1; d_call: .; clone_size: .; cdr3_aa: CASSQGRGHHRGQFF; cdr3_nt: TGTGCCAGCAGCCAAGGACGGGGACACCACCGTGGGCAGTTCTTC
v_call: TRBV29-1; j_call: TRBJ2-7; d_call: .; clone_size: .; cdr3_aa: CSVEGQRGPYEQYF; cdr3_nt: TGCAGCGTTGAAGGACAGAGGGGTCCCTACGAGCAGTACTTC
v_call: TRBV9; j_call: TRBJ2-3; d_call: .; clone_size: .; cdr3_aa: CASSPAGLTDTQYF; cdr3_nt: TGTGCCAGCAGCCCGGCGGGATTGACAGATACGCAGTATTTT
v_call: TRBV11-1; j_call: TRBJ2-1; d_call: TRBD1; clone_size: few; cdr3_aa: CASTMDRGFGEQFF; cdr3_nt: TGTGCCAGCACCATGGACAGGGGGTTCGGTGAGCAGTTCTTC
v_call: TRBV6-2/TRBV6-3; j_call: TRBJ2-7; d_call: TRBD1; clone_size: few; cdr3_aa: CASSPQGAGYEQYF; cdr3_nt: TGTGCCAGCAGTCCCCAGGGGGCAGGATACGAGCAGTACTTC
v_call: TRBV27; j_call: TRBJ1-1; d_call: .; clone_size: few; cdr3_aa: CASLDNAEAFF; cdr3_nt: TGTGCCAGCCTCGACAATGCTGAAGCTTTCTTT
v_call: TRBV11-2; j_call: TRBJ2-1; d_call: TRBD2; clone_size: .; cdr3_aa: CASRLAGASNEQFF; cdr3_nt: TGTGCAAGTCGTCTAGCGGGAGCATCCAATGAGCAGTTCTTC
v_call: TRBV20-1; j_call: TRBJ2-1; d_call: TRBD2; clone_size: .; cdr3_aa: CSAPGTSGIYNEQFF; cdr3_nt: TGCAGTGCCCCCGGGACTAGCGGGATTTATAATGAGCAGTTCTTC
v_call: TRBV20-1; j_call: TRBJ2-3; d_call: .; clone_size: few; cdr3_aa: CSATTTGTPEVDTQYF; cdr3_nt: TGCAGTGCTACCACAACCGGGACTCCCGAGGTAGATACGCAGTATTTT
v_call: TRBV28; j_call: TRBJ2-7; d_call: .; clone_size: once; cdr3_aa: CASSLGRGRPSEQYF; cdr3_nt: TGTGCCAGCAGTTTAGGTAGAGGACGCCCATCCGAGCAGTACTTC
v_call: TRBV2; j_call: TRBJ2-7; d_call: TRBD2; clone_size: once; cdr3_aa: CASRAGTMSSYEQYF; cdr3_nt: TGTGCCAGCAGAGCAGGGACTATGAGCTCCTACGAGCAGTACTTC
v_call: TRBV20-1; j_call: TRBJ2-3; d_call: .; clone_size: few; cdr3_aa: CSATGWAGTSPSTDTQYF; cdr3_nt: TGCAGTGCTACTGGTTGGGCGGGTACCTCCCCTAGCACAGATACGCAGTATTTT
v_call: TRBV4-1; j_call: TRBJ1-1; d_call: TRBD1; clone_size: .; cdr3_aa: CASSQEPGQGGFF; cdr3_nt: TGCGCCAGCAGCCAGGAACCGGGACAGGGGGGTTTCTTT
v_call: TRBV5-5; j_call: TRBJ2-1; d_call: .; clone_size: .; cdr3_aa: CASSCPGLAFNEQFF; cdr3_nt: TGTGCCAGCAGCTGCCCGGGACTGGCCTTCAATGAGCAGTTCTTC
v_call: TRBV6-1; j_call: TRBJ2-5; d_call: .; clone_size: few; cdr3_aa: CASSPSGRETQYF; cdr3_nt: TGTGCCAGCAGTCCCTCGGGGCGGGAGACCCAGTACTTC
v_call: TRBV5-1; j_call: TRBJ2-5; d_call: .; clone_size: .; cdr3_aa: CASSFPGRALPTNEQYF; cdr3_nt: TGCGCCAGCAGCTTCCCGGGAAGGGCCCTTCCCACCAATGAGCAGTACTTC
v_call: TRBV3-1; j_call: TRBJ1-2; d_call: .; clone_size: .; cdr3_aa: CASSQDGRGYGYTF; cdr3_nt: TGTGCCAGCAGCCAAGATGGCAGGGGCTATGGCTACACCTTC
v_call: TRBV7-9; j_call: TRBJ2-5; d_call: .; clone_size: .; cdr3_aa: CASSPKGGRIQETQYF; cdr3_nt: TGTGCCAGCAGCCCCAAGGGGGGGCGGATACAAGAGACCCAGTACTTC
v_call: TRBV6-2/TRBV6-3; j_call: TRBJ2-3; d_call: .; clone_size: once; cdr3_aa: CASSGGAGTDTQYF; cdr3_nt: TGTGCCAGCAGTGGCGGGGCGGGCACAGATACGCAGTATTTT
v_call: TRBV29-1; j_call: TRBJ2-2; d_call: .; clone_size: .; cdr3_aa: CSVDRQRNGELFF; cdr3_nt: TGCAGCGTTGATCGACAGAGGAACGGGGAGCTGTTTTTT
v_call: TRBV11-2; j_call: TRBJ2-7; d_call: .; clone_size: .; cdr3_aa: CASSSRDGARSYEQYF; cdr3_nt: TGTGCCAGCAGCTCACGGGATGGGGCACGATCCTACGAGCAGTACTTC
v_call: TRBV20-1; j_call: TRBJ2-5; d_call: TRBD2; clone_size: .; cdr3_aa: CSAQIAGGRQETQYF; cdr3_nt: TGCAGTGCTCAGATAGCGGGAGGGCGCCAAGAGACCCAGTACTTC
v_call: TRBV10-3; j_call: TRBJ2-5; d_call: .; clone_size: .; cdr3_aa: CAISENLGETQYF; cdr3_nt: TGTGCCATCAGTGAGAATCTGGGAGAGACCCAGTACTTC
v_call: TRBV7-2; j_call: TRBJ1-1; d_call: .; clone_size: .; cdr3_aa: CASSQSRQLYTEAFF; cdr3_nt: TGTGCCAGCAGCCAGAGTCGACAGTTGTACACTGAAGCTTTCTTT
v_call: TRBV5-1; j_call: TRBJ2-3; d_call: .; clone_size: .; cdr3_aa: CASSLERVDTQYF; cdr3_nt: TGCGCCAGCAGCTTAGAACGAGTTGATACGCAGTATTTT